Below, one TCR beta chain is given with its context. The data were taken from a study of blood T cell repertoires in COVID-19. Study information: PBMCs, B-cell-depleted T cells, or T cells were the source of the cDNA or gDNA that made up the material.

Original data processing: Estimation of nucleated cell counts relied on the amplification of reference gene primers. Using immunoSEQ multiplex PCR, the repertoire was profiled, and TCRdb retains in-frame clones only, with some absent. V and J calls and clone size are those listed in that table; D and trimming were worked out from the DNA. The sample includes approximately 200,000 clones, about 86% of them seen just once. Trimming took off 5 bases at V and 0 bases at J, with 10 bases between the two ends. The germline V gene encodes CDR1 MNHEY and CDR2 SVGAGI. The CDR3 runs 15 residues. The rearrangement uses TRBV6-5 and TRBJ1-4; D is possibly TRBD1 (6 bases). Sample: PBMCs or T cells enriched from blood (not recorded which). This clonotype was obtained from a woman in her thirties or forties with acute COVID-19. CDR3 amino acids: CASSPGQPTNEKLFF. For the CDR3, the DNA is TGTGCCAGCAGTCCAGGACAGCCAACTAATGAAAAACTGTTTTTT.